The 28 T cell receptor beta chains listed next were all sequenced from one sample in a study of OX40 agonist ivuxolimab in advanced cancers. Using immunoSEQ multiplex PCR, the repertoire was profiled, and TCRdb retains in-frame clones only, with some absent. Among around 60,000 clones listed, 91% were seen once. Sequencing was performed on CD4+ or CD8+ T cells sorted from blood, taken in a trial of the OX40 agonist ivuxolimab. These receptors were taken from an adult with an advanced solid tumor such as melanoma, head and neck, liver or kidney cancer.

This rearrangement joins TRBV19 to TRBJ1-4, with no clear D. Germline V gene data show CDR1 as LNHDA and CDR2 as SQIVND (reference sequence). The V end was cut by 6 bases, the J end by 8 bases, with 7 bases between. This CDR3 region has 11 residues. The CDR3 region is CASSPGEKLFF. The CDR3 DNA follows: TGTGCCAGTAGCCCCGGGGAAAAACTGTTTTTT.

The chain couples TRBV6-1 to TRBJ2-1; 8 nucleotides align to TRBD2. Germline V gene data show CDR1 as MNHNS and CDR2 as SASEGT. V lost 10 bases, J lost 7 bases, and 12 bases stayed unmatched. This CDR3 has 14 amino acids. This CDR3 is CATLSGGPGNEQFF. In nucleotides, the CDR3 is TGTGCCACCCTTTCGGGAGGGCCGGGTAATGAGCAGTTCTTC.

J is TRBJ2-1 and V is TRBV6-1; 9 nucleotides line up with TRBD2. CDR1 is MNHNS, CDR2 SASEGT, per germline. V lost 6 bases and J lost 3; bases outside the gene matches: 6. The CDR3 extends over 15 amino acids. Written as DNA, the CDR3 is TGTGCCAGCAGGGCGACTAGCGGATTCTACAATGAGCAGTTCTTC. It specifies CASRATSGFYNEQFF.

The chain combines TRBV19 with TRBJ2-1; 7 bases fit TRBD1. Germline trimming cut 5 bases from V and 9 bases from J; bases unmatched to any gene: 16. CDR1 and CDR2 (germline): LNHDA, SQIVND (reference sequence). The CDR3 extends over 16 amino acids. The CDR3 sequence is CASSSDPRGLGVEQFF. CDR3 nucleotides: TGTGCCAGTAGTTCCGACCCGAGGGGGCTCGGTGTTGAGCAGTTCTTC. Supplemented by reference TRBV19 and TRBJ2-1, the full variable domain reads DGGITQSPKYLFRKEGQNVTLSCEQNLNHDAMYWYRQDPGQGLRLIYYSQIVNDFQKGDIAEGYSVSREKKESFPLTVTSAQKNPTAFYLCASSSDPRGLGVEQFFGPGTRLTVL.

V is TRBV27 and J is TRBJ2-1; D possibly uses TRBD1 or TRBD2 (5 bases each). The CDR3 contains 15 residues. The V gene lost 3 bases and the J gene lost 0 bases, with 9 bases spanning the gap. Germline CDR1 reads MNHEY; CDR2 reads SMNVEV (reference sequence). This CDR3 is CASSLVRGSYNEQFF. The CDR3 region has the DNA TGTGCCAGCAGTTTGGTGAGGGGCTCCTACAATGAGCAGTTCTTC.

The chain is built from TRBV6-5 and TRBJ2-5, with 7 bases lining up with TRBD2. V shed 5 bases and J 4 bases; nucleotides not matched to a gene: 10. The germline gives CDR1 MNHEY, CDR2 SVGAGI. This CDR3 comprises 15 residues. CDR3 bases: TGTGCCAGCAGTACGCTAGCGGCCGGCGGAGAGACCCAGTACTTC. This sequence encodes CASSTLAAGGETQYF.

The chain joins TRBV18 to TRBJ1-1, with 7 positions matching TRBD1. CDR3 length equals 12 residues. Germline V gene data show CDR1 as KGHSH and CDR2 as LQKENI. V lost 3 bases to trimming and J lost 8 bases; unmatched junction nucleotides: 3. CDR3 coding DNA: TGTGCCAGCTCACCGGTGGGACAGGAAGCTTTCTTT. This encodes CASSPVGQEAFF. The full variable domain, its missing parts supplied by reference TRBV18 and TRBJ1-1, is NAGVMQNPRHLVRRRGQEARLRCSPMKGHSHVYWYRQLPEEGLKFMVYLQKENIIDESGMPKERFSAEFPKEGPSILRIQQVVRGDSAAYFCASSPVGQEAFFGQGTRLTVV.

V is TRBV19 and J is TRBJ2-3; D gene uncertain. V was cut by 7 bases and J by 2 bases, with 10 bases left in between. Germline CDR1 and CDR2: LNHDA and SQIVND (reference sequence). CDR3 size: 13 residues. Written as DNA, the CDR3 is TGTGCCAGTATTCCCGACCACACAGATACGCAGTATTTT. Translated: CASIPDHTDTQYF.

In this sample, this clone turned up a few times. This sequence joins TRBV9 and TRBJ2-1; weak D call: TRBD2 (5 bases). Trimming shortened V by 0 bases and J by 7 bases, and 14 bases separated the two germline ends. Germline loops: CDR1 SGDLS, CDR2 YYNGEE. This CDR3 region has 15 residues. DNA of the CDR3: TGTGCCAGCAGCGTAGGGGCGGGTGTCCGGAATGAGCAGTTCTTC. It yields the protein CASSVGAGVRNEQFF.

The chain uses TRBV18 and TRBJ2-1; 7 bases are a match to TRBD2. The CDR3 covers 15 residues. The V segment lost 2 bases and the J segment 2 bases; nucleotides outside the gene matches: 3. Germline loops: CDR1 KGHSH, CDR2 LQKENI. This CDR3 reads CASSPMTSTYNEQFF. The CDR3 nucleotides read TGTGCCAGCTCACCAATGACTAGCACCTACAATGAGCAGTTCTTC.

The genes are TRBV5-1 and TRBJ2-5, with D perhaps given as TRBD1 or TRBD2 (5 bases each). V lost 1 base, J lost 5 bases, and 12 bases lay in between. Germline V lookup: CDR1 SGHRS, CDR2 YFSETQ. The CDR3 contains 14 residues. The DNA for the CDR3 is TGCGCCAGCAGCTTGATTCCAGGGAGCGAGACCCAGTACTTC. Protein: CASSLIPGSETQYF. Full variable domain (missing parts from reference TRBV5-1 and TRBJ2-5): KAGVTQTPRYLIKTRGQQVTLSCSPISGHRSVSWYQQTPGQGLQFLFEYFSETQRNKGNFPGRFSGRQFSNSRSEMNVSTLELGDSALYLCASSLIPGSETQYFGPGTRLLVL.

This clone has just one count. This chain connects TRBV5-4 to TRBJ1-2, with D uncertain. Trimming left V 4 bases short and J 8 bases short, with 15 bases between. The V gene's germline CDR1 is SGHNT and CDR2 YYREEE (reference sequence). The CDR3 is 13 residues long. DNA of the CDR3: TGTGCCAGCAGCCTACAATTTGAGTCGGGCTACACCTTC. Translated: CASSLQFESGYTF.

The V call is TRBV27, the J call TRBJ2-6, with unresolved D. The CDR3 has 13 amino acids. The V gene lost 2 bases and the J gene lost 7 bases, with 6 bases spanning the gap. Germline lookup yields CDR1 MNHEY and CDR2 SMNVEV (reference sequence). The CDR3 DNA reads as TGTGCCAGCAGTTTAGTCAGAGCCAACGTCCTGACTTTC. Protein product: CASSLVRANVLTF. Full variable domain (rest looked up from reference TRBV27 and TRBJ2-6): EAQVTQNPRYLITVTGKKLTVTCSQNMNHEYMSWYRQDPGLGLRQIYYSMNVEVTDKGDVPEGYKVSRKEKRNFPLILESPSPNQTSLYFCASSLVRANVLTFGAGSRLTVL.

This clone appeared once. The genes are TRBV18 and TRBJ2-1; 7 positions agree with TRBD2. The CDR3 runs 17 residues. Germline trimming cut 0 bases from V and 3 bases from J; bases unmatched to any gene: 8. Germline V gene sequence: CDR1 KGHSH, CDR2 LQKENI. The CDR3: CASSPPNGASGYNEQFF. CDR3 nucleotide sequence: TGTGCCAGCTCACCACCGAATGGTGCTAGCGGCTACAATGAGCAGTTCTTC.

V gene TRBV5-4 combines with J gene TRBJ1-3; D is perhaps TRBD1 (5 bases). The ends were cut back, 0 bases at V and 0 bases at J, with 7 bases in the middle. The V gene's germline CDR1 is SGHNT and CDR2 YYREEE (reference sequence). The CDR3 length is 15 residues. CDR3 in DNA: TGTGCCAGCAGCTTGGACAGGCACTCTGGAAACACCATATATTTT. Its translation is CASSLDRHSGNTIYF.

This chain connects TRBV7-2 to TRBJ2-1; TRBD2 matches 10 bases. Looked up from germline, CDR1 is SGHTA and CDR2 is FQGNSA. Germline trimming cut 5 bases from V and 12 bases from J; bases unmatched to any gene: 19. This CDR3 spans 17 amino acids. This CDR3 is CASSERVPAGGPRGQFF. In DNA form, the CDR3 reads TGTGCCAGCAGCGAAAGGGTCCCAGCGGGAGGGCCCCGTGGGCAGTTCTTC.

The chain joins TRBV6-5 to TRBJ1-1, with TRBD1 identical over 9 bases. V trimming: 4 bases; J trimming: 6 bases; junction bases outside the gene matches: 6. Germline loops: CDR1 MNHEY, CDR2 SVGAGI. The CDR3 is made up of 14 amino acids. The CDR3 DNA follows: TGTGCCAGCAGTTCGACAGGGGGTACCGCTGAAGCTTTCTTT. Translated: CASSSTGGTAEAFF.

The chain combines TRBV11-3 with TRBJ2-7; D remains unclear. The CDR3 extends over 11 amino acids. Deletions cut 3 bases from V and 6 bases from J, with 6 bases between. Germline CDR1 and CDR2: SGHNT and YENEEA. CDR3 sequence reads: CASSFRSEQYF. The CDR3 nucleotides read TGTGCCAGCAGCTTTCGGAGCGAGCAGTACTTC.

The chain joins TRBV10-2 to TRBJ1-5; maybe TRBD1 (6 bases). The CDR3 has 16 residues. V gave up 7 bases and J gave up 4 bases, with 20 bases separating them. The germline gives CDR1 WSHSY, CDR2 SAAADI. The CDR3 region is CASMMAGQSWNQPQHF. DNA for the CDR3: TGCGCCAGCATGATGGCGGGACAAAGTTGGAATCAGCCCCAGCATTTT.

The rearrangement joins TRBV2 to TRBJ1-5; D remains unclear. The V end was cut by 4 bases, the J end by 7 bases, with 8 bases between. Germline CDR1 reads SNHLY; CDR2 reads FYNNEI. The CDR3 is 12 amino acids. The CDR3 nucleotides read TGTGCCAGCAGTGCTGGGGAGCAGCCCCAGCATTTT. It translates to CASSAGEQPQHF.

The rearrangement joins TRBV11-3 to TRBJ2-2; D ambiguous. Germline CDR1 reads SGHNT; CDR2 reads YENEEA. This CDR3 contains 14 residues. Trimming took 3 bases from V and 4 from J, leaving 9 bases between them. The CDR3, as DNA: TGTGCCAGCAGCTTCGAACACAGCACCGGGGAGCTGTTTTTT. As protein: CASSFEHSTGELFF. The full variable domain, its missing parts supplied by reference TRBV11-3 and TRBJ2-2, is EAGVVQSPRYKIIEKKQPVAFWCNPISGHNTLYWYLQNLGQGPELLIRYENEEAVDDSQLPKDRFSAERLKGVDSTLKIQPAELGDSAVYLCASSFEHSTGELFFGEGSRLTVL.

The V and J genes are TRBV4-1 and TRBJ2-7; the match to TRBD1 covers 7 bases. With V trimmed by 0 bases and J by 12 bases, 8 bases remained unmatched. CDR1 MGHRA and CDR2 YSYEKL come from the germline V gene. The CDR3 consists of 13 residues. Here the CDR3 DNA reads TGCGCCAGCAGCCAAGATTATAGGGGACAGTTGTACTTC. It translates to CASSQDYRGQLYF.

V usage is TRBV29-1 and J usage is TRBJ2-5; 9 bases fit TRBD1. CDR3 size: 13 residues. The germline gives CDR1 SQVTM, CDR2 ANQGSEA. The V segment lost 6 bases and the J segment 5 bases; nucleotides outside the gene matches: 7. The CDR3 nucleotides read TGCAGCGTGGGCACACAGGGGGCCGAGACCCAGTACTTC. Translated, it gives CSVGTQGAETQYF.

This chain links TRBV27 with TRBJ2-7, with a weak D call TRBD1 (6 bases). CDR3 size: 16 residues. Trimming shortened V by 6 bases and J by 5 bases, and 23 bases separated the two germline ends. Per the germline V gene, CDR1 is MNHEY and CDR2 is SMNVEV (reference sequence). CDR3 residues: CASSPTGTLMTHEQYF. The CDR3 nucleotides read TGTGCCAGCAGCCCGACCGGGACACTAATGACCCACGAGCAGTACTTC.

The J gene is TRBJ2-3, the V gene TRBV4-3, with 7 bases identical to TRBD2. Losses at the gene ends were 1 base for V and 1 base for J; bases not matched to a gene: 8. This CDR3 spans 17 amino acids. CDR1 is LGHNA and CDR2 is YSLEER in the germline V gene. The CDR3 sequence is CASSQAISTSGTDTQYF. The DNA for the CDR3 is TGCGCCAGCAGCCAAGCAATTTCCACTAGCGGCACAGATACGCAGTATTTT.

The J gene is TRBJ2-7, the V gene TRBV7-2, with D hard to call. From germline, CDR1 is SGHTA and CDR2 FQGNSA. This CDR3 has 14 residues. V lost 2 bases, J lost 2 bases, and 10 bases lay in between. The chain's CDR3 is CASSLIPTTYEQYF. The CDR3 DNA reads TGTGCCAGCAGCTTAATCCCCACAACCTACGAGCAGTACTTC.

The chain uses TRBV30 and TRBJ2-6, with D uncertain. With 4 bases removed from V and 2 bases from J, the gap between germline ends came to 3 bases. The germline gives CDR1 GTSNPN, CDR2 SVGIG (reference sequence). The CDR3 contains 12 residues. The CDR3 bases are TGTGCCTGGACACCTGGGGCCAACGTCCTGACTTTC. It encodes CAWTPGANVLTF.

This rearrangement joins TRBV27 to TRBJ2-3; TRBD2 matches at 11 bases. This CDR3 has 18 residues. The V segment lost 8 bases and the J segment 1 base; nucleotides outside the gene matches: 14. The germline V gene encodes CDR1 MNHEY and CDR2 SMNVEV (reference sequence). CDR3 residues: CASSFGTSGLLRTDTQYF. The CDR3 DNA sequence: TGTGCCAGCTCCTTCGGGACTAGCGGACTCCTACGCACAGATACGCAGTATTTT.